This T cell receptor (beta chain) is drawn from a study of beta chain features in type 1 diabetes. cDNA synthesis used the whole RNA isolate, giving expressed TCRB sequences. Profiling relied on immunoSEQ multiplex PCR, and the TCRdb table lists in-frame clones only, not all of them. The sample contains about 180,000 clones, approximately 13% of which appear only once. CDR3 length: 13 amino acids. Germline V gives CDR1 MNHEY, CDR2 SVGAGI. V was clipped by 6 bases and J by 2 bases, with 7 bases between them. The chain uses TRBV6-5 and TRBJ2-2, with a weak D call TRBD1 (5 bases). Sequencing used central memory CD4+ T cells from blood. The receptor comes from a woman aged 18-35 years in good health. The CDR3 loop reads CASRDRNTGELFF. The CDR3 DNA reads as TGTGCCAGCAGAGACAGAAACACCGGGGAGCTGTTTTTT.